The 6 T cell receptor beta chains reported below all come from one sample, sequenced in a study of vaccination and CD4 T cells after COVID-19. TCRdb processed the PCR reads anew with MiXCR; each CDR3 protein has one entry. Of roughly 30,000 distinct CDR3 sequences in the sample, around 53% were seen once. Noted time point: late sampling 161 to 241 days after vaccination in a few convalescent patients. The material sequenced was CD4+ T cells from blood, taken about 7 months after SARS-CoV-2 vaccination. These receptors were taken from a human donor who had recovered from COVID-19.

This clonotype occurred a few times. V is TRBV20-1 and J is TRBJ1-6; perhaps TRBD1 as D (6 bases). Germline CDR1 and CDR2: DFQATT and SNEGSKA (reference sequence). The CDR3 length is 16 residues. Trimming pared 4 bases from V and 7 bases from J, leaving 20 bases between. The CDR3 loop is CSAIVAGAPANSPLHF. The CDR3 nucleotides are TGCAGTGCTATAGTTGCAGGGGCACCGGCGAATTCACCCCTCCACTTT.

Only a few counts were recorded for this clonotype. DNA of the CDR3: TGTGCCAGCAGTTACTCGGGGACAGGGTGGGATGGCTACACCTTC. Protein sequence: CASSYSGTGWDGYTF. The J gene is TRBJ1-2, the V gene TRBV6-5; 9 nucleotides match TRBD1. V shed 0 bases, J shed 6 bases, and the junction held 5 bases outside the gene matches. This CDR3 comprises 15 residues. Germline V gives CDR1 MNHEY, CDR2 SVGAGI.

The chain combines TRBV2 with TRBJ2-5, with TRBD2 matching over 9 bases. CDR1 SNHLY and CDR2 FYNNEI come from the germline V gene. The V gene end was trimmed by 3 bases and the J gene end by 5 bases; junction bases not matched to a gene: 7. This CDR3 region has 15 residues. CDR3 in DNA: TGTGCCAGCAGTGAGGGACTAGCCCGGGGGGAGACCCAGTACTTC. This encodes CASSEGLARGETQYF.

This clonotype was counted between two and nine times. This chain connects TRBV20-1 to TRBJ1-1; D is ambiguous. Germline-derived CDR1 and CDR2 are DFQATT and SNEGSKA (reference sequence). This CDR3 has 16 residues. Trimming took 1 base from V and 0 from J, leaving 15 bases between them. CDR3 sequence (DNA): TGCAGTGCTAGAGGCGGCCACGCCCCCATGAACACTGAAGCTTTCTTT. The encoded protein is CSARGGHAPMNTEAFF.

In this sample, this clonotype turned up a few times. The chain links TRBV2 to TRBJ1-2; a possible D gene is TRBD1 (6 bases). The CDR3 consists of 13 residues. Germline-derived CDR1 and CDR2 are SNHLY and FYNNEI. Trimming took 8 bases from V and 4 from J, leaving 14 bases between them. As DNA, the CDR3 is TGTGCCAGCCGCCGACAGGCCCGCTATGGCTACACCTTC. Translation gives CASRRQARYGYTF.

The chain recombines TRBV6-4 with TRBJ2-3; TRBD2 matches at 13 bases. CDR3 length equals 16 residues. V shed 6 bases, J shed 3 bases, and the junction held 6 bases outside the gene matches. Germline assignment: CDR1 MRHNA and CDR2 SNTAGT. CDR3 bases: TGTGCCAGCAGAAAGGGACTAGCGGGGTCGACAGATACGCAGTATTTT. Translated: CASRKGLAGSTDTQYF.